Below, 3 T cell receptor beta chains from the same sample are listed, as sequenced in a study of blood T cell repertoires in COVID-19. Only in-frame clones appear in the TCRdb table, and some are missing; sequencing was by immunoSEQ multiplex PCR. The sample yields about 170,000 clones, around four fifths seen once. Sample: peripheral blood. All receptors derive from a woman at least 80 years old with COVID-19, enrolled during active disease.

This sequence joins TRBV7-3 and TRBJ2-2; 11 nucleotides match TRBD2. Losses at the gene ends were 2 bases for V and 1 base for J; bases not matched to a gene: 9. Germline assignment: CDR1 SGHTA and CDR2 FQGTGA. The length of the CDR3 is 19 residues. CDR3 residues: CASSLGPPTSGGNTGELFF. In DNA, the CDR3 is TGTGCCAGCAGCTTAGGCCCCCCAACTAGCGGGGGGAACACCGGGGAGCTGTTTTTT.

The chain is built from TRBV5-1 and TRBJ1-2, with TRBD1 matching 9 bases. The germline gives CDR1 SGHRS, CDR2 YFSETQ. There are 13 residues in the CDR3. V trimming: 3 bases; J trimming: 3 bases; junction bases outside the gene matches: 0. DNA of the CDR3: TGCGCCAGCAGCTGGGACAGGGACTATGGCTACACCTTC. This gives the protein CASSWDRDYGYTF.

Note on this clone: This CDR3 is also generated by other DNA sequences in the sample. V and J are TRBV18 and TRBJ1-2; D is uncertain. The CDR3 is 13 residues long. Per the germline V gene, CDR1 is KGHSH and CDR2 is LQKENI. Trimming removed 2 bases at V and 3 bases at J, with 7 bases between. The CDR3 spells CASSPGQDYGYTF. In DNA, the CDR3 is TGTGCCAGCTCACCAGGCCAGGACTATGGCTACACCTTC.